The 13 T cell receptor beta chains below were found in one sample sequenced in a study of T cell repertoires and HLA-DP antigens. Sequenced by immunoSEQ multiplex PCR; TCRdb stores in-frame clones only, minus some. The sample contains roughly 70,000 clones, around 80% of which appear only once. Their antigens are not known. The sample was CD4+ T cells from PBMCs. The source of these receptors is a man in his sixties in good health and CMV-seronegative.

This clone was counted only a few times. V and J are TRBV5-6 and TRBJ2-7; 7 bases line up with TRBD1. This CDR3 spans 14 amino acids. Germline CDR1 is SGHDT and CDR2 is YYEEEE. J lost 2 bases, V lost 4 bases, and 6 bases had no gene match. CDR3 coding DNA: TGTGCCAGCAGCACCCGACAGGGAACCTACGAGCAGTACTTC. Its translation: CASSTRQGTYEQYF.

The chain employs TRBV27 and TRBJ2-2, with TRBD1 matching over 10 bases. Losses at the gene ends were 6 bases for V and 4 bases for J; bases not matched to a gene: 5. The CDR3 is 15 amino acids. Germline V gene sequence: CDR1 MNHEY, CDR2 SMNVEV (reference sequence). This CDR3 reads CASSRQGAVTGELFF. For the CDR3, the DNA is TGTGCCAGCAGCCGACAGGGGGCGGTCACCGGGGAGCTGTTTTTT.

The CDR3 spells CASSQEAAGNTGELFF. Written as DNA, the CDR3 is TGTGCCAGCAGCCAAGAGGCAGCGGGGAACACCGGGGAGCTGTTTTTT. V gene TRBV4-2 combines with J gene TRBJ2-2, with D maybe TRBD2 (6 bases). Germline assignment: CDR1 LGHNA and CDR2 YNFKEQ. The CDR3 sequence is 16 residues long. V was pared by 0 bases and J by 1 base, with 9 bases between.

This chain joins TRBV14 and TRBJ2-3; 10 nucleotides agree with TRBD2. The length of the CDR3 is 16 residues. Trimming cost V 4 bases and J 1 base; bases outside gene matches: 5. Looked up from germline, CDR1 is SGHDN and CDR2 is FVKESK. In DNA, the CDR3 is TGTGCCAGCAGCCTGCTGGGGACTAGCGGCACAGATACGCAGTATTTT. This codes for CASSLLGTSGTDTQYF.

This clone was seen a few times. V and J are TRBV7-9 and TRBJ2-4; no firm D call. Trimming removed 0 bases from V and 8 bases from J, with 8 bases in between. The CDR3 has 13 residues. Germline V gene sequence: CDR1 SEHNR, CDR2 FQNEAQ (reference sequence). The CDR3: CASSLAGSDIQYF. The CDR3, as DNA: TGTGCCAGCAGCTTAGCAGGTTCAGACATTCAGTACTTC.

This chain connects TRBV6-6 to TRBJ1-6; a possible D gene is TRBD1 (6 bases). Trimming pared 7 bases from V and 1 base from J, leaving 11 bases between. CDR1 is MNHNY, CDR2 SVGAGI, per germline (reference sequence). CDR3 length: 15 amino acids. The CDR3 region has the DNA TGTGCCAGCACCACAGGGATTTCCTATAATTCACCCCTCCACTTT. This gives the protein CASTTGISYNSPLHF.

This chain uses TRBV27 with TRBJ1-6; no clear D gene. V was trimmed by 8 bases and J by 2 bases, leaving 7 bases between them. In germline, CDR1 is MNHEY, CDR2 SMNVEV (reference sequence). The CDR3 has 13 residues. CDR3: CASRAAYNSPLHF. Here the CDR3 DNA reads TGTGCCAGCCGGGCCGCCTATAATTCACCCCTCCACTTT.

The rearrangement links TRBV7-2 to TRBJ2-2; TRBD2 aligns across 12 bases. CDR1 and CDR2 (germline): SGHTA, FQGNSA. The junction had 6 bases not matched to a gene; V was cut back by 6 bases and J by 4 bases. This CDR3 has 16 amino acids. Written as DNA, the CDR3 is TGTGCCAGCAGTTGGGGACTAGCGGGCAGCACCGGGGAGCTGTTTTTT. Encoded protein: CASSWGLAGSTGELFF.

The chain recombines TRBV7-2 with TRBJ1-1; D is ambiguous. The ends were cut back, 0 bases at V and 2 bases at J, with 10 bases in the middle. This CDR3 region has 15 residues. The germline CDR1 and CDR2 sequences are SGHTA and FQGNSA. CDR3 bases: TGTGCCAGCAGCTTAGCGAGGAGCCCAAACACTGAAGCTTTCTTT. Its protein product is CASSLARSPNTEAFF.

The chain employs TRBV5-4 and TRBJ2-2, with a weak D call TRBD2 (6 bases). Trimming removed 3 bases from V and 2 bases from J, with 14 bases in between. Germline CDR1 reads SGHNT; CDR2 reads YYREEE (reference sequence). The length of the CDR3 is 16 residues. The CDR3 spells CASSWAAGPNTGELFF. For the CDR3, the DNA is TGTGCCAGCAGCTGGGCCGCGGGACCAAACACCGGGGAGCTGTTTTTT.

V is TRBV7-9 and J is TRBJ1-1; D is undetermined. The V gene lost 1 base and the J gene lost 4 bases, with 10 bases spanning the gap. The germline CDR1 and CDR2 sequences are SEHNR and FQNEAQ (reference sequence). The CDR3 has 14 amino acids. The CDR3 loop is CASSLGGLPTEAFF. In DNA, the CDR3 is TGTGCCAGCAGCTTAGGCGGATTGCCCACTGAAGCTTTCTTT.

The chain recombines TRBV10-2 with TRBJ2-7; D might be TRBD1 (6 bases). The CDR3 has 13 amino acids. Germline-derived CDR1 and CDR2 are WSHSY and SAAADI. The germline V and J ends were trimmed by 4 bases and 3 bases, with 10 bases remaining between them. The CDR3 DNA reads as TGCGCCAGCAGTGCAGGGGACCTCTACGAGCAGTACTTC. Translation gives CASSAGDLYEQYF.

For this clone: This sample includes further DNA sequences coding for the same CDR3. CDR3 in amino acids: CAISESGRGSNQPQHF. The CDR3 nucleotides are TGTGCCATCAGTGAGTCGGGGAGAGGTAGCAATCAGCCCCAGCATTTT. The chain employs TRBV10-3 and TRBJ1-5; the D is unclear. This CDR3 is 16 amino acids long. Per the germline V gene, CDR1 is ENHRY and CDR2 is SYGVKD. V gave up 0 bases and J gave up 0 bases, with 9 bases separating them.